The present T cell receptor (beta chain) was sequenced within a study of shared clonotypes between healthy human individuals. The authors distributed each subset's genomic DNA evenly over several immunoSEQ plates. The repertoire was sequenced with immunoSEQ multiplex PCR; TCRdb's copy has only in-frame clones and lacks some. The data hold 2 million to 2.5 million clones, with 95% observed a single time. The V gene's germline CDR1 is ENHRY and CDR2 SYGVKD. The CDR3 spans 14 residues. Unmatched junction bases numbered 3, after V lost 6 bases and J lost 3 bases. The sequenced sample consisted of naive CD4+ T cells sorted from blood. Described subset: CD45RA+ positively selected. The V call is TRBV10-3, the J call TRBJ2-5; 11 nucleotides match TRBD2. The receptor comes from a young man in good health. CDR3 in amino acids: CAIRRGLAEETQYF. CDR3 sequence (DNA): TGTGCCATCAGAAGGGGACTAGCGGAAGAGACCCAGTACTTC.